This entry is about one T cell receptor (beta chain). The antigen is not known. With 60 Vbeta and 13 Jbeta primers, the PCR was carried out. Measured with immunoSEQ multiplex PCR; TCRdb has only the in-frame clones, and not every one. Seen here are 85,000 to 100,000 clones, 85% to 90% observed once, and the top ten hold approximately 2.3%. V was shortened by 6 bases and J by 0 bases, with 9 bases between the two germline ends. Germline V lookup: CDR1 LGHNA, CDR2 YNFKEQ. There are 14 residues in the CDR3. This specimen comes from a study of cytomegalovirus exposure and HLA in healthy donors. The study, taken as a whole, reports: Exclusion as indistinguishable affected some V segments, including TRBV6-2 and TRBV6-3. Researchers reported in a later analysis that a missense DCLRE1C variant was tied to TCR beta V- and J-gene trimming. Rates of TCR association differed by HLA locus in a later analysis, with DRB1 highest and HLA-C lowest. Most TCR beta V segments were productive about 90% or about 30% of the time in an earlier analysis.

This clonotype was obtained from a man younger than 30 in good health and CMV-seronegative. The rearrangement uses TRBV4-2 and TRBJ2-1; D remains ambiguous. Sequencing used PBMCs. CDR3: CASRSRFSYNEQFF. Written as DNA, the CDR3 is TGTGCCAGCAGATCCAGGTTCTCCTACAATGAGCAGTTCTTC.